The 24 T cell receptor beta chains in this list originate from one sample, sequenced in a study of T cell repertoires in cytomegalovirus infection. In TCRdb, the reads were re-called with MiXCR into one record per CDR3 protein. The sample consists of 350,000 to 550,000 distinct CDR3 sequences, approximately 30% of them appearing once. Sequencing was performed on PBMCs. The receptors originated from a human donor in good health (CMV status not recorded). Some clones in this sample may be carry-over from other donors' samples.

This rearrangement joins TRBV6-1 to TRBJ1-4, with 7 bases that match TRBD1. The CDR3 is 14 residues long. V lost 5 bases, J lost 4 bases, and 4 bases stayed unmatched. From germline, CDR1 is MNHNS and CDR2 SASEGT. The CDR3 nucleotides are TGTGCCAGCAGTTCGACAGGGCTTAATGAAAAACTGTTTTTT. As protein: CASSSTGLNEKLFF.

The table lists this clonotype with a few counts. The chain carries TRBV5-1 and TRBJ2-1; TRBD2 is a possible D gene (6 bases). The CDR3 has 13 amino acids. V was pared by 3 bases and J by 8 bases, with 12 bases between. In germline, CDR1 is SGHRS, CDR2 YFSETQ. The CDR3 sequence: CASSSGLFDEQFF. The CDR3 DNA follows: TGCGCCAGCAGCTCGGGACTTTTCGATGAGCAGTTCTTC.

This chain joins TRBV5-1 and TRBJ1-1; D not certain. Trimming took off 1 base at V and 2 bases at J, with 9 bases between the two ends. The CDR3 consists of 14 residues. Per the germline V gene, CDR1 is SGHRS and CDR2 is YFSETQ. CDR3 loop: CASSLQTANTEAFF. The CDR3 coding sequence is TGCGCCAGCAGCTTGCAGACGGCTAACACTGAAGCTTTCTTT.

There are a few counts of this clonotype. The chain employs TRBV12-3 or TRBV12-4 and TRBJ2-3; D might be TRBD1 (6 bases). The V gene lost 6 bases and the J gene lost 0 bases, with 13 bases spanning the gap. CDR3 length equals 15 residues. CDR3 amino acids: CASSRGTTSTDTQYF. CDR3 DNA sequence: TGTGCCAGCAGCCGAGGGACAACTAGCACAGATACGCAGTATTTT.

Concerning this clonotype: A much larger clone differs from this one at a single base, so this may be a read error. Since no conserved phenylalanine or tryptophan closes the CDR3, a read error is the likely cause. This chain connects TRBV7-2 to TRBJ2-1; 10 bases map to TRBD2. Germline loops: CDR1 SGHTA, CDR2 FQGNSA. The CDR3 has 16 amino acids. V dropped 4 bases and J dropped 2; count of bases not matched to a gene: 5. For the CDR3, the DNA is TGTGCCAGCAGCTCAAGGGGACTAGCGACCTACAATGAGCAGTTCTTA. This codes for CASSSRGLATYNEQFL.

This chain links TRBV6-6 with TRBJ1-2; D unclear. V lost 8 bases and J 2 bases, leaving 6 bases between the germline ends. Germline assignment: CDR1 MNHNY and CDR2 SVGAGI (reference sequence). CDR3 length equals 11 residues. The CDR3 sequence is CASHDNYGYTF. Here the CDR3 DNA reads TGTGCCAGCCATGACAACTATGGCTACACCTTC.

As concerns this clonotype: A read error may account for a junction end that differs from germline. The V gene is TRBV7-6, the J gene TRBJ1-2, with D unresolved. The length of the CDR3 is 12 residues. Looked up from germline, CDR1 is SGHVS and CDR2 is FNYEAQ. CDR3 nucleotides: TGTGCAAGCAGCTCTACTCAACACGTCGACACCTTC. Protein sequence: CASSSTQHVDTF.

With regard to this clonotype: This CDR3 is missing its conserved last phenylalanine or tryptophan, likely due to a read error. This sequence joins TRBV12-3 or TRBV12-4 and TRBJ1-4; D ambiguous. The V end was cut by 6 bases, the J end by 8 bases, with 16 bases between. The CDR3 consists of 14 residues. The CDR3: CASSTKRKYEKLFL. In DNA, the CDR3 is TGTGCCAGCAGCACAAAACGGAAGTACGAAAAACTGTTTTTG.

The chain couples TRBV9 to TRBJ2-7; the D is unclear. This CDR3 spans 11 amino acids. Trimming left V 3 bases short and J 9 bases short, with 10 bases between. CDR1 and CDR2 from the germline V gene are SGDLS and YYNGEE. The CDR3 reads CASSDETRQYF. DNA of the CDR3: TGTGCCAGCAGCGACGAGACCCGGCAGTACTTC.

This chain links TRBV29-1 with TRBJ1-1; D uncertain. Germline CDR1 and CDR2: SQVTM and ANQGSEA. The CDR3 loop spans 11 amino acids. Deletions cut 6 bases from V and 4 bases from J, with 9 bases between. The CDR3 DNA reads TGCAGCGTCGGGGAGGGCACTGAAGCTTTCTTT. It encodes CSVGEGTEAFF. Supplemented by reference TRBV29-1 and TRBJ1-1, the full variable domain reads SAVISQKPSRDICQRGTSLTIQCQVDSQVTMMFWYRQQPGQSLTLIATANQGSEATYESGFVIDKFPISRPNLTFSTLTVSNMSPEDSSIYLCSVGEGTEAFFGQGTRLTVV.

In the case of this clonotype: The CDR3 does not close with the conserved phenylalanine or tryptophan, likely indicating a read error. The chain couples TRBV28 to TRBJ2-5, with 8 positions matching TRBD1. The V segment lost 4 bases and the J segment 1 base; nucleotides outside the gene matches: 5. CDR1 and CDR2 from the germline V gene are MDHEN and SYDVKM. The CDR3 loop spans 15 amino acids. CDR3: CASSSLGQGQETQYL. CDR3 DNA: TGTGCCAGCAGTTCCCTCGGACAGGGCCAAGAGACCCAGTACTTA.

This chain connects TRBV29-1 to TRBJ2-1; no clear D. Deletions cut 6 bases from V and 4 bases from J, with 22 bases between. There are 16 residues in the CDR3. Germline CDR1 is SQVTM and CDR2 is ANQGSEA. The CDR3 region has the DNA TGCAGCGTCTGTTGGCCGAACCCCCTGGGTTACAATGAGCAGTTCTTC. As protein: CSVCWPNPLGYNEQFF.

The chain carries TRBV24-1 and TRBJ2-5; TRBD2 might be the D (6 bases). In germline, CDR1 is KGHDR, CDR2 SFDVKD. The ends were cut back, 1 base at V and 4 bases at J, with 12 bases in the middle. CDR3 length: 15 amino acids. CDR3 bases: TGTGCCACCAGTGATTTTGCAGCGGGTAGAGAGACCCAGTACTTC. Translated, it gives CATSDFAAGRETQYF.

This clonotype has only one observation. A much more abundant neighbour one base away suggests this may be a read error. This sequence joins TRBV7-2 and TRBJ2-2, with TRBD2 as a possible D gene (6 bases). The CDR3 spans 17 residues. Between the trimmed V and J ends, which lost 2 bases and 0 bases, there was a span of 13 bases. CDR1 and CDR2 (germline): SGHTA, FQGNSA. The CDR3 coding sequence is TGTGCCAGCAGCTTATTGGCTAGCGTCGCGAACACCGGGGAGCTGTTTTTT. This translates into CASSLLASVANTGELFF.

This chain connects TRBV7-6 to TRBJ2-7, with D perhaps matching TRBD1 or TRBD2 (5 bases each). The CDR3 has 15 residues. The germline V gene encodes CDR1 SGHVS and CDR2 FNYEAQ. Trimming took 4 bases from V and 2 from J, leaving 15 bases between them. The CDR3 DNA reads TGTGCCAGCAGCTCAACTGGGACGGTCACCTACGAGCAGTACTTC. Its protein is CASSSTGTVTYEQYF.

The chain recombines TRBV18 with TRBJ2-1; D is unclear. Trimming took off 6 bases at V and 8 bases at J, with 11 bases between the two ends. The germline gives CDR1 KGHSH, CDR2 LQKENI. The CDR3 runs 12 residues. The CDR3 loop is CASSPEDYEQFF. CDR3 sequence (DNA): TGTGCCAGCTCCCCCGAGGATTATGAGCAGTTCTTC.

This clonotype appeared a few times. This sequence joins TRBV4-2 and TRBJ1-3; TRBD1 might be the D (6 bases). This CDR3 is built from 16 residues. V dropped 2 bases and J dropped 0 bases, with 11 bases sitting between them. Germline assignment: CDR1 LGHNA and CDR2 YNFKEQ. The CDR3 loop reads CASSQNVDSSGNTIYF. The CDR3 DNA follows: TGTGCCAGCAGCCAAAATGTGGACAGCTCTGGAAACACCATATATTTT.

This clonotype was observed a few times. The gene calls are TRBV6-2 or TRBV6-3 and TRBJ1-1; tentative D call: TRBD1 (6 bases). The V end was cut by 5 bases, the J end by 10 bases, with 23 bases between. CDR3 length: 15 residues. Germline lookup yields CDR1 MNHEY and CDR2 SVGEGT. CDR3 nucleotide sequence: TGTGCCAGCAGTCTCCCCGGGACATTCCCCTTCAGAGCTTTCTTT. Translating gives CASSLPGTFPFRAFF.

This clonotype was seen ten or more times. This chain joins TRBV7-2 and TRBJ1-1, with D maybe TRBD1 (5 bases). This CDR3 contains 13 residues. CDR1 and CDR2 from the germline V gene are SGHTA and FQGNSA. Trimming removed 5 bases from V and 7 bases from J, with 14 bases in between. CDR3 DNA sequence: TGTGCCAGCAGCCGACGGGCTGACAGTGAAGCTTTCTTT. It is translated as CASSRRADSEAFF.

This clonotype occurred a few times. The chain couples TRBV7-9 to TRBJ1-4; D is ambiguous. Germline loops: CDR1 SEHNR, CDR2 FQNEAQ (reference sequence). Trimming removed 3 bases from V and 8 bases from J, with 16 bases in between. The CDR3 spans 15 residues. CDR3 region: CASSFTGSPHEKLFF. DNA of the CDR3: TGTGCCAGCAGCTTCACCGGGAGCCCTCACGAAAAACTGTTTTTT.

This chain uses TRBV6-1 with TRBJ1-1; 7 positions match TRBD1. Trimming took 7 bases from V and 2 from J; bases not matched to a gene: 10. The CDR3 consists of 15 residues. Germline assignment: CDR1 MNHNS and CDR2 SASEGT. The CDR3 sequence: CASILLRDRNTEAFF. For the CDR3, the DNA is TGTGCCAGCATCCTTCTACGGGACAGAAACACTGAAGCTTTCTTT.

The CDR3 DNA reads TGCAGCGTCCGACCGGGTCCTAGCTCCTACGAGCAGTACTTC. Translating it yields CSVRPGPSSYEQYF. The chain carries TRBV29-1 and TRBJ2-7; D is unclear. The V and J ends lost 6 bases and 0 bases respectively, with 15 bases between them. Germline-derived CDR1 and CDR2 are SQVTM and ANQGSEA. The CDR3 sequence is 14 residues long.

This clonotype showed up many times. The chain is built from TRBV7-6 and TRBJ2-7; D gene uncertain. The CDR3 is made up of 14 amino acids. The ends were cut back, 7 bases at V and 1 base at J, with 14 bases in the middle. CDR1 and CDR2 (germline): SGHVS, FNYEAQ. The CDR3 DNA reads as TGTGCCAGCACTCCGGCAGTCTCTTCCTACGAGCAGTACTTC. Its translation: CASTPAVSSYEQYF.

V usage is TRBV6-2 or TRBV6-3 and J usage is TRBJ2-5; D not certain. Trimming stripped 8 bases from V and 5 bases from J, with 21 bases between. The CDR3 runs to 15 residues. CDR1 and CDR2 (germline): MNHEY, SVGEGT. The CDR3 loop reads CASSDHRVFGETQYF. The CDR3 DNA follows: TGTGCCAGCTCCGACCATCGGGTCTTTGGGGAGACCCAGTACTTC.